The source of this T cell receptor beta chain is a study of cytomegalovirus exposure and HLA in healthy donors. The V end was cut by 0 bases, the J end by 4 bases, with 15 bases between. The CDR3 is 16 amino acids. Germline CDR1 is LGHNA and CDR2 is YSLEER. Study-level points and caveats: Of the V segments, some could not be distinguished, including TRBV6-2 and TRBV6-3, and were excluded.

A note on this clone: The antigen is unknown.

The study ran its PCR with 60 Vbeta and 13 Jbeta primers. The data were produced by immunoSEQ multiplex PCR, yet TCRdb's version contains in-frame clones alone and is incomplete. The table includes about 86,000 clones, roughly 77% detected once. This clonotype was obtained from a woman aged 40-49 years in good health and CMV-seropositive. The specimen sequenced was PBMCs. The gene calls are TRBV4-3 and TRBJ2-5; possible D gene TRBD2, 6 bases. The CDR3 region is CASSQESGNGGETQYF. The CDR3 nucleotides read TGCGCCAGCAGCCAAGAGTCCGGGAACGGGGGAGAGACCCAGTACTTC.